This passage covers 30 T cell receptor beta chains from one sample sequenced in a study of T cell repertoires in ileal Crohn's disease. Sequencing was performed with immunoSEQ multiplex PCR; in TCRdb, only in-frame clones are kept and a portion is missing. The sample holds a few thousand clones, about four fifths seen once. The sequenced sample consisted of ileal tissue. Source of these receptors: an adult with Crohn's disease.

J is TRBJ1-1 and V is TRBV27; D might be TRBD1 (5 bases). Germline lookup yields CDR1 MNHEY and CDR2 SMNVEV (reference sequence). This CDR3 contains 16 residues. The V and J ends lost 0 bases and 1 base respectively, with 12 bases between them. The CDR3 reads CASSLSSGVTNTEAFF. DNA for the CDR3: TGTGCCAGCAGTTTATCCTCGGGGGTTACGAACACTGAAGCTTTCTTT.

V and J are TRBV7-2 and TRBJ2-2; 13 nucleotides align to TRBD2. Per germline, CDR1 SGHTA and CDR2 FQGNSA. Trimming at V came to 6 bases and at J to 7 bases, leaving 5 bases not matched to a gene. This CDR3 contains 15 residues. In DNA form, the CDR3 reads TGTGCCAGCAGACCGACTAGCGGGAGGAACGGGGAGCTGTTTTTT. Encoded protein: CASRPTSGRNGELFF.

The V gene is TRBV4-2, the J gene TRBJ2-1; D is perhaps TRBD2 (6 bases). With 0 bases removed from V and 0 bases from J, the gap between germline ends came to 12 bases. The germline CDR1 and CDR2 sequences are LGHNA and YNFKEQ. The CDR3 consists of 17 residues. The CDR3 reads CASSQDEEGSSYNEQFF. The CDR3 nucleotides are TGTGCCAGCAGCCAAGATGAGGAGGGGAGCTCCTACAATGAGCAGTTCTTC.

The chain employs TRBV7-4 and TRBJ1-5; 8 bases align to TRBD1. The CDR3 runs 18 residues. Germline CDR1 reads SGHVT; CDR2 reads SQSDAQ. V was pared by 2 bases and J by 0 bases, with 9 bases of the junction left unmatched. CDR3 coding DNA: TGTGCCAGCAGCTTAAGGGACAGGACACAAGTTAGCAATCAGCCCCAGCATTTT. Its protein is CASSLRDRTQVSNQPQHF. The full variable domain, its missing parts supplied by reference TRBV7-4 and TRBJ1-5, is GAGVSQSPRYKVAKRGRDVALRCDSISGHVTLYWYRQTLGQGSEVLTYSQSDAQRDKSGRPSGRFSAERPERSVSTLKIQRTEQGDSAVYLCASSLRDRTQVSNQPQHFGDGTRLSIL.

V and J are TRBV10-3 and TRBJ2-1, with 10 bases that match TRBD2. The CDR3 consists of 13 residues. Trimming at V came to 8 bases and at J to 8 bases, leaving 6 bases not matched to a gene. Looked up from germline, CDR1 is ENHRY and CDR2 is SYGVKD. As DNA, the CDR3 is TGTGCCATCCTAGCGGGGGCGGGGTATGAGCAGTTCTTC. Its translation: CAILAGAGYEQFF.

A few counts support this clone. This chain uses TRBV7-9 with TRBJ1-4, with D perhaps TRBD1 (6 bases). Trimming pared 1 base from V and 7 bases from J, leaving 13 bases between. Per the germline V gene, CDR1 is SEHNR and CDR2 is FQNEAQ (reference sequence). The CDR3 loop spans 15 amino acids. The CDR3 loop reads CASSLGVQGREKLFF. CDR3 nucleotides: TGTGCCAGCAGCTTAGGGGTCCAGGGGCGTGAAAAACTGTTTTTT.

The CDR3 loop reads CASSPGLAGLNTGELFF. The DNA for the CDR3 is TGTGCCAGCAGCCCTGGACTAGCGGGGCTTAACACCGGGGAGCTGTTTTTT. The rearrangement joins TRBV9 to TRBJ2-2; 12 bases are a match to TRBD2. V shed 4 bases, J shed 2 bases, and the junction held 6 bases outside the gene matches. CDR3 length equals 17 residues. The germline CDR1 and CDR2 sequences are SGDLS and YYNGEE.

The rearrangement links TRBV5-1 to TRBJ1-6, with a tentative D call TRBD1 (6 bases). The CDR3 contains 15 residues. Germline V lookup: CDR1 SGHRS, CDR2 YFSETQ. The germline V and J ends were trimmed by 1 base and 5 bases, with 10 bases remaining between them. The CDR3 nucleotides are TGCGCCAGCAGCTTGCCATCAGGGGATAATTCACCCCTCCACTTT. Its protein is CASSLPSGDNSPLHF.

The CDR3 loop is CASSAGGFDTDTQYF. The DNA of the CDR3 is TGTGCCAGCAGTGCGGGGGGCTTTGACACAGATACGCAGTATTTT. The rearrangement links TRBV6-4 to TRBJ2-3; maybe TRBD2 (7 bases). The CDR3 is made up of 15 amino acids. Germline values: CDR1 MRHNA, CDR2 SNTAGT. V was cut by 4 bases and J by 2 bases, with 13 bases left in between.

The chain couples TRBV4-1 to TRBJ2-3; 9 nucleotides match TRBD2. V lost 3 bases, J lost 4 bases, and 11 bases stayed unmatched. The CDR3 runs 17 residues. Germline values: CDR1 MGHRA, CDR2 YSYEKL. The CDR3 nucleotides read TGCGCCAGCAGCCAGAGGCTTAGCGGGGGAGGCTCAGATACGCAGTATTTT. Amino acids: CASSQRLSGGGSDTQYF.

This chain's CDR3 is CASSANSNPSGYTF. DNA for the CDR3: TGTGCCAGCAGTGCGAACAGTAACCCATCTGGCTACACCTTC. The chain recombines TRBV6-4 with TRBJ1-2; D unresolved. The germline V and J ends were trimmed by 4 bases and 7 bases, with 16 bases remaining between them. CDR3 length: 14 amino acids. Germline CDR1 MRHNA, CDR2 SNTAGT.

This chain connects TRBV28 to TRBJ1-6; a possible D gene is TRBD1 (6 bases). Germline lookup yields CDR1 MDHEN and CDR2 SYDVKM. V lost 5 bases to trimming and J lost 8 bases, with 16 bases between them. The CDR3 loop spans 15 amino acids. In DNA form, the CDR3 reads TGTGCCAGCAGTCCTTCGACAGGCAATTATTCACCCCTCCACTTT. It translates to CASSPSTGNYSPLHF.

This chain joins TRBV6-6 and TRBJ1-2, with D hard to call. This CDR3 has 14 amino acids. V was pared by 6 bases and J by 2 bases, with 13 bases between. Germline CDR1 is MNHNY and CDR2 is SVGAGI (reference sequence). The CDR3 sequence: CASSRRAANYGYTF. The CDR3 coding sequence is TGTGCCAGCAGCAGGAGGGCAGCGAACTATGGCTACACCTTC.

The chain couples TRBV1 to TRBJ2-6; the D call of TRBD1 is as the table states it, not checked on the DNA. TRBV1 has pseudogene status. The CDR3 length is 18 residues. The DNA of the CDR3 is TGCACCAGCAGCTTTGTACGTTTTGCACAAAGTCGGGCCAACGTCCTGACTTTC. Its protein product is CTSSFVRFAQSRANVLTF.

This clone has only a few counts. CDR3 DNA sequence: TGTGCCAGCAGTTACCAGGGAGATACGCAGTATTTT. It yields the protein CASSYQGDTQYF. The chain links TRBV9 to TRBJ2-3; possibly TRBD1 for D (5 bases). Trimming pared 5 bases from V and 5 bases from J, leaving 9 bases between. The V gene's germline CDR1 is SGDLS and CDR2 YYNGEE. The CDR3 has 12 amino acids.

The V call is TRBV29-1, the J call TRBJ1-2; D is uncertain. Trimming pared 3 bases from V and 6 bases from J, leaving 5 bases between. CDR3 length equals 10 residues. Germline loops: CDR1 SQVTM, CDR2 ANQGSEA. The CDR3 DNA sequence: TGCAGCGTTGACCGGGATGGCTACACCTTC. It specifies CSVDRDGYTF.

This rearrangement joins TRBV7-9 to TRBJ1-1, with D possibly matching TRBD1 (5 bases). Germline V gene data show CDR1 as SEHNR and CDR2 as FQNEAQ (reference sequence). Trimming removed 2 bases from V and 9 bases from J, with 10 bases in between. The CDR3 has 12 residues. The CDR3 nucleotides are TGTGCCAGCAGCTTATCAAAGGGGAAAGCTTTCTTT. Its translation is CASSLSKGKAFF.

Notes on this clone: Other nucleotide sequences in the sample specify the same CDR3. CDR3 loop: CASSLGQGDYNEQFF. The CDR3 DNA reads TGTGCCAGCAGCCTAGGACAGGGGGACTACAATGAGCAGTTCTTC. This rearrangement joins TRBV7-6 to TRBJ2-1; 10 nucleotides agree with TRBD1. The CDR3 totals 15 residues. Germline V CDR1 and CDR2: SGHVS, FNYEAQ. J gave up 3 bases and V 5 bases, and 4 bases lay outside the gene matches.

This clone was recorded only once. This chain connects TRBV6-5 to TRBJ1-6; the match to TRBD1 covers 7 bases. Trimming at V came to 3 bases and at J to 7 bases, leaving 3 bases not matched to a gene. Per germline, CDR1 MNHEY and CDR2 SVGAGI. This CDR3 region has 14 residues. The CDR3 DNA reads TGTGCCAGCAGTTATGGGACAGCCAATTCACCCCTCCACTTT. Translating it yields CASSYGTANSPLHF.

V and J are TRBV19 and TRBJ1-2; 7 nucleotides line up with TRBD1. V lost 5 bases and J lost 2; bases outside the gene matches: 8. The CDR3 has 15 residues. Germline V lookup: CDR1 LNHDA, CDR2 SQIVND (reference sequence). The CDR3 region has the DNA TGTGCCAGTAGTGGACGGGACAGCCGAAACTATGGCTACACCTTC. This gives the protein CASSGRDSRNYGYTF.

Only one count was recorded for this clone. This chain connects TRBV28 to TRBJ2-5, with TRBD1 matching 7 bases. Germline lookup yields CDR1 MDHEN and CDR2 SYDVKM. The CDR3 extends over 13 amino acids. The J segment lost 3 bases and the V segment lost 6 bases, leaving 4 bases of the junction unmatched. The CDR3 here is CASRNRGEETQYF. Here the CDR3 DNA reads TGTGCCAGCAGGAACAGGGGAGAAGAGACCCAGTACTTC. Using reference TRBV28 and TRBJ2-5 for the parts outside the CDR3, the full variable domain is DVKVTQSSRYLVKRTGEKVFLECVQDMDHENMFWYRQDPGLGLRLIYFSYDVKMKEKGDIPEGYSVSREKKERFSLILESASTNQTSMYLCASRNRGEETQYFGPGTRLLVL.

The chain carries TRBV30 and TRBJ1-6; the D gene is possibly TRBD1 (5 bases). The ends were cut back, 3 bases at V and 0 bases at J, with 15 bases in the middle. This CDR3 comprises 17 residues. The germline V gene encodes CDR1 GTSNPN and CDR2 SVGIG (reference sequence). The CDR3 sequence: CAWRGQGPSSYNSPLHF. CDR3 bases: TGTGCCTGGAGGGGGCAGGGCCCGAGCTCCTATAATTCACCCCTCCACTTT.

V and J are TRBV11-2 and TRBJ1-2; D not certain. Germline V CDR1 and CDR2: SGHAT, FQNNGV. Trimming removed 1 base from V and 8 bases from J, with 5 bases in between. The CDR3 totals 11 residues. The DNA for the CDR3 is TGTGCCAGCAGCTTAGGGCCGGGCTACACCTTC. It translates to CASSLGPGYTF. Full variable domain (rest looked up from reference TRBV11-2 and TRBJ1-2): EAGVAQSPRYKIIEKRQSVAFWCNPISGHATLYWYQQILGQGPKLLIQFQNNGVVDDSQLPKDRFSAERLKGVDSTLKIQPAKLEDSAVYLCASSLGPGYTFGSGTRLTVV.

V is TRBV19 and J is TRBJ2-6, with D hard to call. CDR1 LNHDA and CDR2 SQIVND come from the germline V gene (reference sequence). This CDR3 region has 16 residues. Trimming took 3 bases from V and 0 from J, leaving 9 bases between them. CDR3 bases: TGTGCCAGTAGTATTGGCAGATTCTCTGGGGCCAACGTCCTGACTTTC. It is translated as CASSIGRFSGANVLTF.

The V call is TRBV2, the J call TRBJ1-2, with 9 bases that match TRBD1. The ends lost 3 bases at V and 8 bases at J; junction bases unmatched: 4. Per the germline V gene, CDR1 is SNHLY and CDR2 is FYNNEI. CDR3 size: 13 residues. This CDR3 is CASSDRQGGGYTF. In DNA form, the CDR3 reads TGTGCCAGCAGTGATAGACAGGGGGGGGGCTACACCTTC.

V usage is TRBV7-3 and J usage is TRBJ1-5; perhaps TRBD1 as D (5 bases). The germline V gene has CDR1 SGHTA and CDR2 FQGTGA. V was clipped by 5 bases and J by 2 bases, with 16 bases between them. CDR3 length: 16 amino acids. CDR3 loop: CASSTFRVRRNQPQHF. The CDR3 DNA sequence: TGTGCCAGCAGCACATTCAGGGTAAGGCGCAATCAGCCCCAGCATTTT.

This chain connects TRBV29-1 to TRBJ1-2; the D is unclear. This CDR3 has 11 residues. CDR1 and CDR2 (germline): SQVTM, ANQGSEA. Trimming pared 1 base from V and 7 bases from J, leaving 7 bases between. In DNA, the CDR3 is TGCAGCGTTGAAGTCCTATCTGGCTACACCTTC. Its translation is CSVEVLSGYTF.

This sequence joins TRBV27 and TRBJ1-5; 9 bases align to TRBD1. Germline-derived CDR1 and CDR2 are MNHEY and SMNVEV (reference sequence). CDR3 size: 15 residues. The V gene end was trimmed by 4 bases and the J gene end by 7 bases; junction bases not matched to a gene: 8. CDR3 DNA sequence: TGTGCCAGCAGTTCTCGACAGGGGGGTTGGCAGCCCCAGCATTTT. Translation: CASSSRQGGWQPQHF.

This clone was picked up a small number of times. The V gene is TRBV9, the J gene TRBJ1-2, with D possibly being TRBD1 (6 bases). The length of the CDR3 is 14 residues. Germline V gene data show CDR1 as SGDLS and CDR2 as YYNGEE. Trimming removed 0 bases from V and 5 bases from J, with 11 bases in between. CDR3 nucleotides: TGTGCCAGCAGCGTAGGGTTTACAGGGTATGGCTACACCTTC. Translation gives CASSVGFTGYGYTF.

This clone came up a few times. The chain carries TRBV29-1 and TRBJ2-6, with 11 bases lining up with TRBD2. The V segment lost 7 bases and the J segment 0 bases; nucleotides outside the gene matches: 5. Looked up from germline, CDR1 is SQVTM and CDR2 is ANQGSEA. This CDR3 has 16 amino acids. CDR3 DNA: TGCAGCGCTTTTAGCGGGGGGGCCTCTGGGGCCAACGTCCTGACTTTC. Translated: CSAFSGGASGANVLTF.